These T cell receptor beta chains were read from a single sample in a study of response to subunit inactivated influenza vaccine. TCRdb reanalysed the RT-PCR reads using MiXCR and keeps one entry per CDR3 protein. Among 550,000 to 600,000 distinct CDR3 sequences listed, roughly 12% were seen once. The sequencing here drew on PBMCs from blood, taken on the day of vaccination. Every receptor here comes from a man aged 50 to 59 who received an inactivated influenza vaccine. Each CDR3 is given with its conserved first and last residue. A D gene is named only where the DNA matches it firmly. Some rows mark clone size as missing; the rest say once, few, many or name a class of expanded clone.

V	D	size	J	CDR3	DNA
TRBV20-1	.	.	TRBJ2-5	CSARGALETQYF	TGCAGTGCTAGAGGAGCGCTGGAGACCCAGTACTTC
TRBV14	TRBD2	many	TRBJ2-1	CASSRWTSGRLSSYNEQFF	TGTGCCAGCAGCCGATGGACTAGCGGGAGGTTAAGCTCCTACAATGAGCAGTTCTTC
TRBV7-9	TRBD2	few	TRBJ2-1	CASTLLGLAGRNEQFF	TGTGCCAGCACCCTTCTCGGTCTAGCGGGAAGGAATGAGCAGTTCTTC
TRBV29-1	.	.	TRBJ1-5	CSVLQDSSNQPQHF	TGCAGCGTCTTACAGGACAGTAGCAATCAGCCCCAGCATTTT
TRBV30	.	.	TRBJ1-5	CAWADSNQPQHF	TGTGCCTGGGCAGATAGCAATCAGCCCCAGCATTTT
TRBV5-6	TRBD1	.	TRBJ2-7	CASSYGTASEQYF	TGTGCCAGCAGCTACGGGACAGCCTCCGAGCAGTACTTC
TRBV4-2	TRBD2	.	TRBJ2-7	CASSQDTGLVYEQYF	TGTGCCAGCAGCCAAGACACGGGACTAGTCTACGAGCAGTACTTC
TRBV7-2	.	.	TRBJ2-2	CASSLSNAGTGELFF	TGTGCCAGCAGCTTAAGCAACGCCGGAACCGGGGAGCTGTTTTTT
TRBV28	TRBD2	.	TRBJ2-7	CASSTWGGTGRTSGSYEQYF	TGTGCCAGCAGTACCTGGGGGGGGACAGGACGGACTAGCGGGAGCTACGAGCAGTACTTC
TRBV27	TRBD1	few	TRBJ2-7	CASRVRTGGYEQYF	TGTGCCAGCAGGGTGAGGACAGGGGGCTACGAGCAGTACTTC
TRBV10-3	.	.	TRBJ2-7	CAIREGHRGYGYEQYF	TGTGCCATCAGGGAGGGACATAGAGGCTACGGCTACGAGCAGTACTTC
TRBV7-9	.	few	TRBJ2-7	CASSLRGVTTYEQYF	TGTGCCAGCAGCTTAAGAGGTGTTACAACCTACGAGCAGTACTTC
TRBV10-3	TRBD2	.	TRBJ2-1	CAISGRGGTSGRGSYNEQFF	TGTGCCATCAGTGGGAGGGGAGGTACCAGCGGGAGAGGATCCTACAATGAGCAGTTCTTC
TRBV5-1	.	few	TRBJ1-2	CASRKEGSGYTF	TGCGCCAGCAGGAAGGAGGGGTCTGGCTACACCTTC
TRBV12-3/TRBV12-4	TRBD2	many	TRBJ2-5	CASSFGAGEYEQETQYF	TGTGCCAGCAGTTTCGGGGCGGGGGAGTATGAACAAGAGACCCAGTACTTC
TRBV5-1	TRBD1	many	TRBJ2-2	CASSLYLIGTAGELFF	TGCGCCAGCAGCTTATACTTAATCGGGACAGCCGGGGAGCTGTTTTTT
TRBV6-2/TRBV6-3	.	.	TRBJ1-1	CASSITLNTEAFF	TGTGCCAGCAGCATAACACTGAACACTGAAGCTTTCTTT
TRBV12-3/TRBV12-4	TRBD2	.	TRBJ2-3	CASSFSAGGPDMQYF	TGTGCCAGCAGTTTTTCGGCGGGAGGTCCAGATATGCAGTATTTT
TRBV20-1	.	.	TRBJ1-1	CSARVGGASTEAFF	TGCAGTGCTAGAGTCGGGGGGGCGAGTACTGAAGCTTTCTTT
TRBV20-1	TRBD1	few	TRBJ1-4	CSARDAGQGNEKLFF	TGCAGTGCTAGAGATGCGGGACAGGGTAATGAAAAACTGTTTTTT
TRBV10-3	.	.	TRBJ2-7	CAISESITAPFTF	TGTGCCATCAGTGAGTCGATTACTGCCCCTTTCACCTTC
TRBV30	.	.	TRBJ1-3	CAWSGRGPSGNTIYF	TGTGCCTGGAGTGGCCGGGGGCCCTCTGGAAACACCATATATTTT
TRBV7-2	TRBD2	many	TRBJ2-1	CASSLAASGGFNEQFF	TGTGCCAGCAGCTTAGCTGCTAGCGGGGGGTTCAATGAGCAGTTCTTC
TRBV19	.	few	TRBJ2-3	CASNSHSGGTDTQYF	TGTGCCAGTAACTCTCACTCAGGAGGGACAGATACGCAGTATTTT
TRBV6-2/TRBV6-3	.	.	TRBJ1-4	CASSRSSATNEKLFF	TGTGCCAGCAGTCGATCGTCGGCAACTAATGAAAAACTGTTTTTT
TRBV11-1	.	.	TRBJ2-2	CASSLVSLSRKSVTGELFF	TGTGCCAGCAGCTTAGTCTCATTATCTCGAAAGTCGGTCACCGGGGAGCTGTTTTTT
TRBV30	.	few	TRBJ2-6	CAWSHGSGANVLTF	TGTGCCTGGAGTCACGGCTCTGGGGCCAACGTCCTGACTTTC
TRBV12-3/TRBV12-4	.	.	TRBJ1-1	CASSSQGLYTEAFF	TGTGCCAGCAGTTCCCAGGGGTTATATACTGAAGCTTTCTTT
TRBV14	TRBD2	.	TRBJ2-1	CASRTSGSSGEQFF	TGTGCCAGCAGGACTAGCGGGAGTTCTGGTGAGCAGTTCTTC
TRBV29-1	.	.	TRBJ2-5	CSVRGTYQETQYF	TGCAGCGTTCGGGGTACTTACCAAGAGACCCAGTACTTC
TRBV7-2	TRBD1	.	TRBJ2-7	CASSFFRTGGYEQYF	TGTGCCAGCAGCTTTTTTAGGACAGGGGGCTACGAGCAGTACTTC
TRBV3-1	.	few	TRBJ2-7	CASSQEGNFYEQYF	TGTGCCAGCAGCCAAGAGGGGAATTTCTACGAGCAGTACTTC
TRBV7-2	TRBD2	few	TRBJ2-5	CASSSNPSGGAVDF	TGTGCCAGCAGCTCCAACCCCTCGGGGGGGGCGGTGGACTTC
TRBV5-1	TRBD1	many	TRBJ2-1	CASSLEGALGNEQFF	TGCGCCAGCAGCTTAGAGGGGGCGCTTGGGAATGAGCAGTTCTTC
TRBV4-2	.	few	TRBJ2-7	CASSQDDIWTDYEQYF	TGTGCCAGCAGCCAAGATGATATCTGGACGGACTACGAGCAGTACTTC
TRBV20-1	TRBD2	few	TRBJ2-1	CSARDTAGTSSYNEQFF	TGCAGTGCTAGAGATACCGCCGGGACTAGCTCCTACAATGAGCAGTTCTTC
TRBV9	TRBD1	many	TRBJ2-1	CASSGTGVIYSEQFF	TGTGCCAGCAGCGGGACAGGGGTAATATACAGTGAGCAGTTCTTC
TRBV7-9	.	few	TRBJ2-1	CASSPQAEQFF	TGTGCCAGCAGCCCCCAAGCTGAGCAGTTCTTC
TRBV4-3	.	many	TRBJ2-7	CASSQDLGALKQYF	TGCGCCAGCAGCCAAGATTTGGGGGCCCTCAAGCAGTACTTC
TRBV24-1	.	.	TRBJ1-2	CATGGRPLYGYTF	TGTGCCACCGGTGGCAGACCACTATATGGCTACACCTTC
TRBV20-1	.	many	TRBJ1-5	CSARDLGGHSNQPQHF	TGCAGTGCTAGAGATTTGGGGGGCCATAGCAATCAGCCCCAGCATTTT
TRBV10-3	.	.	TRBJ2-2	CAISEARDTGELFF	TGTGCCATCAGTGAGGCCAGGGACACCGGGGAGCTGTTTTTT
TRBV3-1	TRBD1	few	TRBJ2-7	CASSPVPGQIYEQYF	TGTGCCAGCAGCCCCGTCCCGGGACAGATCTACGAGCAGTACTTC
TRBV3-1	.	.	TRBJ2-7	CATSKQASFTYEQYF	TGTGCCACCAGCAAACAGGCGTCTTTTACATACGAGCAGTACTTC
TRBV29-1	.	many	TRBJ1-4	CSVKNEKLFF	TGCAGCGTTAAAAATGAAAAACTGTTTTTT
TRBV7-9	.	.	TRBJ2-4	CASSFRRDLDKNIQYF	TGTGCCAGCAGCTTTCGACGGGATCTCGACAAAAACATTCAGTACTTC
TRBV5-1	.	few	TRBJ1-2	CASSLFPGTQDGYTF	TGCGCCAGCAGCTTGTTTCCCGGGACGCAGGATGGCTACACCTTC
TRBV6-5	TRBD1	many	TRBJ2-7	CASSLDRGLVNEQYF	TGTGCCAGCAGTTTGGACAGGGGGCTGGTCAACGAGCAGTACTTC
TRBV5-4	.	.	TRBJ2-2	CASGGLLGYEDTGELFF	TGTGCCAGCGGGGGCTTACTCGGGTATGAGGACACCGGGGAGCTGTTTTTT
TRBV7-2	TRBD1	.	TRBJ2-7	CASSFERGRERYF	TGTGCCAGCAGCTTTGAGAGGGGGCGAGAGCGGTACTTC
TRBV10-3	.	.	TRBJ2-5	CAIRPGTGNPQETQYF	TGTGCCATCAGGCCCGGGACGGGTAACCCCCAAGAGACCCAGTACTTC
TRBV7-6	.	.	TRBJ2-3	CASSLRGAGSGHTDTQYF	TGTGCCAGCAGCTTACGAGGGGCCGGTAGCGGACACACAGATACGCAGTATTTT
TRBV7-2	.	many	TRBJ2-3	CASSPGYSRVDTQYF	TGTGCCAGCAGCCCAGGGTATAGCAGGGTAGATACGCAGTATTTT
TRBV29-1	TRBD1	few	TRBJ2-3	CSVLQGAHGDTQYF	TGCAGCGTCCTTCAGGGGGCGCATGGTGATACGCAGTATTTT
TRBV20-1	.	.	TRBJ2-7	CSASGGRPDGITHEQYF	TGCAGTGCTAGCGGGGGCCGGCCTGACGGCATTACCCACGAGCAGTACTTC
TRBV6-6	.	.	TRBJ2-1	CASGTTHYNEQFF	TGTGCCAGCGGAACGACACATTACAATGAGCAGTTCTTC
TRBV28	.	.	TRBJ2-3	CASLDPRGRADTQYF	TGTGCCAGCCTTGACCCCAGGGGGAGGGCAGATACGCAGTATTTT
TRBV6-1	TRBD2	.	TRBJ2-5	CASSRPGLAGGRETQYF	TGTGCCAGCAGCCGACCGGGGCTAGCGGGGGGTCGGGAGACCCAGTACTTC
TRBV3-1	TRBD2	once	TRBJ2-1	CASSSRLAGDGEQFF	TGTGCCAGCAGCTCTCGACTAGCGGGAGACGGTGAGCAGTTCTTC
TRBV7-8	TRBD1	few	TRBJ1-4	CASSSATGENEKLFF	TGTGCCAGCAGCTCAGCGACAGGGGAGAATGAAAAACTGTTTTTT